The entry below describes one TCR beta chain. This sample is part of a study of CD8+ T cells in alopecia areata. Sequencing relied on a cDNA template that was reverse transcribed from extracted RNA. Using immunoSEQ multiplex PCR, the repertoire was profiled, and TCRdb retains in-frame clones only, with some absent. Among under 300,000 clones, roughly 69% were seen once, and the ten largest hold 1% to 1.5%. From germline, CDR1 is SEHNR and CDR2 FQNEAQ (reference sequence). Trimming removed 3 bases at V and 5 bases at J, with 13 bases between. The CDR3 has 14 amino acids. The sequence derives from a human donor with alopecia areata. The specimen comprised CD4+ T cells sorted from blood, sampled at week 0. This sequence joins TRBV7-9 and TRBJ1-2, with a possible D match to TRBD1 (6 bases). CDR3 bases: TGTGCCAGCAGCTTGGGACAAGAAATGTATGGCTACACCTTC. Translation: CASSLGQEMYGYTF. The full variable domain, its missing parts supplied by reference TRBV7-9 and TRBJ1-2, is DTGVSQNPRHKITKRGQNVTFRCDPISEHNRLYWYRQTLGQGPEFLTYFQNEAQLEKSRLLSDRFSAERPKGSFSTLEIQRTEQGDSAMYLCASSLGQEMYGYTFGSGTRLTVV.